This T cell receptor (beta chain) was sequenced for a study of blood T cell repertoires in COVID-19. Looking at the study overall: Nucleic acid was either cDNA or gDNA, and it came from T cells, B-cell-depleted T cells, or PBMCs.

Original processing notes: Amplified reference gene primers provided the basis for estimating nucleated cell counts. Libraries were prepared by immunoSEQ multiplex PCR; TCRdb keeps only in-frame clonotypes and omits some of them. The V and J calls and the clone size are those of that table, but D and trimming were determined from the DNA. Seen here are nearly 200,000 clones, approximately 84% observed once, and the top ten hold approximately 5%. The CDR3 spans 17 residues. The V gene lost 7 bases and the J gene lost 0 bases, with 18 bases spanning the gap. In germline, CDR1 is LNHDA, CDR2 SQIVND (reference sequence).

V is TRBV19 and J is TRBJ2-2; D is uncertain. The sequence came from a woman in her 70s with active or convalescent COVID-19. The specimen was peripheral blood. For the CDR3, the DNA is TGTGCCAGTACCCCATATTCGAGCAGGCCGAACACCGGGGAGCTGTTTTTT. Translating it yields CASTPYSSRPNTGELFF.